This TCR beta chain comes out of a study of blood T cell repertoires in COVID-19. Looking at the study overall: Whether acute or convalescent, the COVID-19 samples came from the United States, Italy and Spain.

Germline lookup yields CDR1 MNHEY and CDR2 SVGAGI. V lost 5 bases to trimming and J lost 2 bases; unmatched junction nucleotides: 3. The CDR3 is made up of 15 amino acids. How the authors handled the data: Estimation of nucleated cell counts relied on the amplification of reference gene primers. Method: immunoSEQ multiplex PCR; TCRdb's copy keeps in-frame clones and lacks some. V and J calls and clone size are those listed in that table; D and trimming were worked out from the DNA. The profile shows 200,000 to 250,000 clones, under 90% of them singletons. The chain recombines TRBV6-5 with TRBJ2-6, with TRBD1 matching over 7 bases. Material: PBMCs or T cells enriched from blood (not recorded which). This clonotype was sampled from a man between 60 and 75 years old who had recovered from COVID-19. The CDR3 DNA sequence: TGTGCCAGCAGTCTTGGGACAGCTGGGGCCAACGTCCTGACTTTC. Translating gives CASSLGTAGANVLTF.